This T cell receptor beta chain was captured in a study of blood T cells in healthy people across ages. Whole-study findings and limits: Among long-lived donors, naive CD4+ cells were more numerous and diversity higher than in aged donors.

Trimming took 4 bases from V and 9 from J; bases not matched to a gene: 12. The germline V gene has CDR1 SGHRS and CDR2 YFSETQ. CDR3 length: 16 amino acids. This clonotype was picked up a small number of times. Its antigen is undetermined. A J-beta primer mix and a sample-barcoded 5' primer were used in a second PCR of roughly 7 to 12 cycles. Every sample gave at least 3 million paired-end reads containing CDR3. Using its own MiXCR run on the 5' RACE reads, TCRdb lists one record per CDR3 protein. Among fewer than 2,000,000 distinct CDR3 sequences, 30% to 40% were seen once, and the ten largest hold more than 20%.

The TCR was taken from a human donor in good health. This chain joins TRBV5-1 and TRBJ2-1; 11 bases are a match to TRBD2. The sequencing input was blood. The DNA for the CDR3 is TGCGCCAGCAGCCTGGACACTAGCGGGGGACGCGGTGAGCAGTTCTTC. This translates into CASSLDTSGGRGEQFF. Based on the CDR3 plus reference TRBV5-1 and TRBJ2-1, the full variable domain is KAGVTQTPRYLIKTRGQQVTLSCSPISGHRSVSWYQQTPGQGLQFLFEYFSETQRNKGNFPGRFSGRQFSNSRSEMNVSTLELGDSALYLCASSLDTSGGRGEQFFGPGTRLTVL.